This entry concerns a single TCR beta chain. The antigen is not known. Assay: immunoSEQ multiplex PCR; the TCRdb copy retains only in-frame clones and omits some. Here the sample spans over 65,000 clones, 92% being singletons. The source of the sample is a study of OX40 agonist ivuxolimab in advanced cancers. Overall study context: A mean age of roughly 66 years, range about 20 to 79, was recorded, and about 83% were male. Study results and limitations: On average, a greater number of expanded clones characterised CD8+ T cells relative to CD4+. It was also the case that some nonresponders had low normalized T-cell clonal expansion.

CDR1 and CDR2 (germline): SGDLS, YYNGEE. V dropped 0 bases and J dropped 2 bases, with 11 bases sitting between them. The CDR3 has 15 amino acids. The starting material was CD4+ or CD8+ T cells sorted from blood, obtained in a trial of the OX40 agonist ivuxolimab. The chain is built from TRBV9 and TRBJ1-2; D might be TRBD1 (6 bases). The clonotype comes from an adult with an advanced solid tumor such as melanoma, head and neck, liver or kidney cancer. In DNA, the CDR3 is TGTGCCAGCAGCGTAGAGGGTCAGGGGAACTATGGCTACACCTTC. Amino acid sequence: CASSVEGQGNYGYTF.